The T cell receptor beta chain under discussion was sequenced for a study of PD-1 blockade in classical Hodgkin lymphoma. In the study overall: With a 2-week interval, patients received intravenous nivolumab at 3 mg/kg.

The repertoire was sequenced with immunoSEQ multiplex PCR; TCRdb's copy has only in-frame clones and lacks some. The sample holds about 75,000 clones, 85% to 95% seen once. All patients relapsed after autologous stem cell transplantation, and brentuximab vedotin exposure varied. Germline assignment: CDR1 MNHEY and CDR2 SVGAGI. V gave up 7 bases and J gave up 4 bases, with 14 bases separating them. The CDR3 runs 14 residues. Material: peripheral blood mononuclear cells (PBMCs), obtained at baseline. The clonotype was recovered from a human donor with classical Hodgkin lymphoma. This rearrangement joins TRBV6-5 to TRBJ2-1; D is ambiguous. The DNA for the CDR3 is TGTGCCAGCAATTCCGGGTTTTCTTACAATGAGCAGTTCTTC. Translated: CASNSGFSYNEQFF.